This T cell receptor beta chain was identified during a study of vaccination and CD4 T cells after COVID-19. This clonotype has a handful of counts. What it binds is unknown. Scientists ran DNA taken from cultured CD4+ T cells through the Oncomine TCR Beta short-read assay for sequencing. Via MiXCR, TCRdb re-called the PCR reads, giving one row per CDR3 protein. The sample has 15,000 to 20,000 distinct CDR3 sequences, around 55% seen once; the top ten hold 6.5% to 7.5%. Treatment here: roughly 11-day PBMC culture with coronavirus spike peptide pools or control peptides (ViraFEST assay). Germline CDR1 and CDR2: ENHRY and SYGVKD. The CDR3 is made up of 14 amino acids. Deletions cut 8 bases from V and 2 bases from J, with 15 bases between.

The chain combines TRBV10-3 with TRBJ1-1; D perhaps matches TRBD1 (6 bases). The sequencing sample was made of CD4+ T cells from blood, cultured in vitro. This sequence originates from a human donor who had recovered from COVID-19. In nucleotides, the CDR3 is TGTGCCATCTCAAGTAGACAGGACAACACTGAAGCTTTCTTT. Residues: CAISSRQDNTEAFF.